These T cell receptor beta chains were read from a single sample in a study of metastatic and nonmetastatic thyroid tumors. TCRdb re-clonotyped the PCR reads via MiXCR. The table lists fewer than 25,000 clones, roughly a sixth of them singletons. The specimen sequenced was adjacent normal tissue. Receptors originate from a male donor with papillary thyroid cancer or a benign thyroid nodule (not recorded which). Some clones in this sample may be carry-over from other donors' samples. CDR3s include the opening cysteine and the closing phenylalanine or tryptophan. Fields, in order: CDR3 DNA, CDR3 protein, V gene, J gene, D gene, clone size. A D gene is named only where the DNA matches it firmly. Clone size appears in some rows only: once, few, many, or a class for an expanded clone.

CDR3nt: TGTGCCAGTAGTATACGACTCAGGGACAGGAACACTGAAGCTTTCTTT
CDR3aa: CASSIRLRDRNTEAFF
v_gene: TRBV19
j_gene: TRBJ1-1
d_gene: TRBD1
abundance: many

CDR3nt: TGTGCCACCAGTGATTCCCGGACAGGGGGATTAATGAATCAGCCCCAGCATTTT
CDR3aa: CATSDSRTGGLMNQPQHF
v_gene: TRBV24-1
j_gene: TRBJ1-5
d_gene: TRBD1
abundance: medium-sized

CDR3nt: TGTGCCAGTAGACCCGTATACAGCGCCAATCAGCCCCAGCATTTT
CDR3aa: CASRPVYSANQPQHF
v_gene: TRBV19
j_gene: TRBJ1-5
d_gene: NA
abundance: many

CDR3nt: TGTGCCAGCGGCCCGGGACATGGTGTTGGGTACAATGAGCAGTTCTTC
CDR3aa: CASGPGHGVGYNEQFF
v_gene: TRBV7-9
j_gene: TRBJ2-1
d_gene: NA
abundance: many

CDR3nt: TGTGCCAGCAGTTTTCTTGGGCATCAGCCCCAGCATTTT
CDR3aa: CASSFLGHQPQHF
v_gene: TRBV12-3/TRBV12-4
j_gene: TRBJ1-5
d_gene: NA
abundance: medium-sized

CDR3nt: TGTGCCAGCAGTCCTCGCCGGACAGGCCTCTCCCCTAACTATGGCTACACCTTC
CDR3aa: CASSPRRTGLSPNYGYTF
v_gene: TRBV28
j_gene: TRBJ1-2
d_gene: TRBD1
abundance: medium-sized

CDR3nt: TGTGCCAGCAGCGTAGAAACCCAGGGGTACCAAGAGACCCAGTACTTC
CDR3aa: CASSVETQGYQETQYF
v_gene: TRBV9
j_gene: TRBJ2-5
d_gene: NA
abundance: many

CDR3nt: TGTGCCAGCAGCTACCCGGACGGTCAAGAGACCCAGTACTTC
CDR3aa: CASSYPDGQETQYF
v_gene: TRBV11-3
j_gene: TRBJ2-5
d_gene: NA
abundance: NA

CDR3nt: TGTGCCAGCAGGGACAGGGGGTATGGCTACACCTTC
CDR3aa: CASRDRGYGYTF
v_gene: TRBV2
j_gene: TRBJ1-2
d_gene: TRBD1
abundance: medium-sized

CDR3nt: TGTGCCAGCAGTCGACTAGCGGGAGGGGCTGCCACAGATACGCAGTATTTT
CDR3aa: CASSRLAGGAATDTQYF
v_gene: TRBV6-6
j_gene: TRBJ2-3
d_gene: TRBD2
abundance: NA

CDR3nt: TGTGCCAGCAGCCAAGGTTCCGGCAGGGGTAAGGGCTACACCTTC
CDR3aa: CASSQGSGRGKGYTF
v_gene: TRBV28
j_gene: TRBJ1-2
d_gene: NA
abundance: few

CDR3nt: TGTGCCATTAGGAGCACTCCCACGGGCCCCCAGCATTTT
CDR3aa: CAIRSTPTGPQHF
v_gene: TRBV19
j_gene: TRBJ1-5
d_gene: NA
abundance: NA

CDR3nt: TGCGCCAGCAGAACTAGCGCGCAAGAGGCCCAGTACTTC
CDR3aa: CASRTSAQEAQYF
v_gene: TRBV10-2
j_gene: TRBJ2-5
d_gene: TRBD2
abundance: many

CDR3nt: TGTGCCAGCAGTGAAGCTTCCGATACGCAGTATTTT
CDR3aa: CASSEASDTQYF
v_gene: TRBV6-1
j_gene: TRBJ2-3
d_gene: NA
abundance: few

CDR3nt: TGTGCCAGCAGTGGGGTAGCCCTACCCACAGATACGCAGTATTTT
CDR3aa: CASSGVALPTDTQYF
v_gene: TRBV6-1
j_gene: TRBJ2-3
d_gene: NA
abundance: medium-sized

CDR3nt: TGTGCCAGCAGCCAGCCTGCAGAGGGGCTGGGGAATGGCTACACCTTC
CDR3aa: CASSQPAEGLGNGYTF
v_gene: TRBV4-2
j_gene: TRBJ1-2
d_gene: NA
abundance: many

CDR3nt: TGTGCCCGAAAACTACAGGGGACTGAAGCTTTCTTT
CDR3aa: CARKLQGTEAFF
v_gene: TRBV30
j_gene: TRBJ1-1
d_gene: TRBD1
abundance: many

CDR3nt: TGTGCCAGCAATCCGACAGTTTGGGATCAGCCCCAGCATTTT
CDR3aa: CASNPTVWDQPQHF
v_gene: TRBV27
j_gene: TRBJ1-5
d_gene: NA
abundance: few

CDR3nt: TGTGCCAGCAAGGGGCGGGGGTATTCACCCCTCCACTTT
CDR3aa: CASKGRGYSPLHF
v_gene: TRBV2
j_gene: TRBJ1-6
d_gene: NA
abundance: few

CDR3nt: TGCAGTGCTAGGACCGGGACAGGTAGAGAAAAACTGTTTTTT
CDR3aa: CSARTGTGREKLFF
v_gene: TRBV20-1
j_gene: TRBJ1-4
d_gene: TRBD1
abundance: many

CDR3nt: TGTGCCAGCAGTGGGGGCAGGGGGCATGACTATGGCTACACCTTC
CDR3aa: CASSGGRGHDYGYTF
v_gene: TRBV2
j_gene: TRBJ1-2
d_gene: TRBD1
abundance: NA

CDR3nt: TGTGCCAGCAGTTCCCCAATTAATGAGCAGTTCTTC
CDR3aa: CASSSPINEQFF
v_gene: TRBV12-3/TRBV12-4
j_gene: TRBJ2-1
d_gene: NA
abundance: few

CDR3nt: TGTGCCAGCAGCTTAACAGCGGGAGCCTTCAATGAGCAGTTCTTC
CDR3aa: CASSLTAGAFNEQFF
v_gene: TRBV7-3
j_gene: TRBJ2-1
d_gene: TRBD2
abundance: many

CDR3nt: TGTGCCAGCAGTACCGCTGGACAGGGCCAGTGTCAGCCCCAGCATTTT
CDR3aa: CASSTAGQGQCQPQHF
v_gene: TRBV12-3/TRBV12-4
j_gene: TRBJ1-5
d_gene: TRBD1
abundance: few

CDR3nt: TGCAGTGCTAGAGATTTGGGCAGACACTTTACCTACGAGCAGTACTTC
CDR3aa: CSARDLGRHFTYEQYF
v_gene: TRBV20-1
j_gene: TRBJ2-7
d_gene: NA
abundance: medium-sized

CDR3nt: TGTGCCAGCAGCTCGAATATGACAGGGCGTAAGTATAGCAATCAGCCCCAGCATTTT
CDR3aa: CASSSNMTGRKYSNQPQHF
v_gene: TRBV5-4
j_gene: TRBJ1-5
d_gene: TRBD1
abundance: many

CDR3nt: TGTGCCAGCAGCTTGGGGCAGGCGAGTTATGGCTACACCTTC
CDR3aa: CASSLGQASYGYTF
v_gene: TRBV5-8
j_gene: TRBJ1-2
d_gene: NA
abundance: many

CDR3nt: TGTGCCAGCAGCTTCCCCGGAGGGGTAGCGGGGGGGAGCGATACGCAGTATTTT
CDR3aa: CASSFPGGVAGGSDTQYF
v_gene: TRBV11-1
j_gene: TRBJ2-3
d_gene: TRBD2
abundance: many

CDR3nt: TGTGCCAGCGTGCGACCTCAAGAGACCCAGTACTTC
CDR3aa: CASVRPQETQYF
v_gene: TRBV2
j_gene: TRBJ2-5
d_gene: NA
abundance: NA

CDR3nt: TGTGCCAGCAGAGGGACAGGGACTACTCCCCCCATATATTTT
CDR3aa: CASRGTGTTPPIYF
v_gene: TRBV6-1
j_gene: TRBJ1-3
d_gene: TRBD1
abundance: medium-sized

CDR3nt: TGCGCCAGCAGCTTGGAGTCAGGGAGTTGGGAGACCCAGTACTTC
CDR3aa: CASSLESGSWETQYF
v_gene: TRBV5-1
j_gene: TRBJ2-5
d_gene: NA
abundance: few

CDR3nt: TGTGCCAGCAGGAGTCTGGGGCAGGGCACTGAAGCTTTCTTT
CDR3aa: CASRSLGQGTEAFF
v_gene: TRBV6-1
j_gene: TRBJ1-1
d_gene: NA
abundance: many

CDR3nt: TGTGCCAGCAGCCACGGGTCCAGCTCCTACGAGCAGTACTTC
CDR3aa: CASSHGSSSYEQYF
v_gene: TRBV14
j_gene: TRBJ2-7
d_gene: NA
abundance: many

CDR3nt: TGCAGTGCTGCTGATGGCACAGATACGCAGTATTTT
CDR3aa: CSAADGTDTQYF
v_gene: TRBV20-1
j_gene: TRBJ2-3
d_gene: NA
abundance: many

CDR3nt: TGTGCATGCAGCCACGGACAGGGGAGGTCTAATGAAAAACTGTTTTTT
CDR3aa: CACSHGQGRSNEKLFF
v_gene: TRBV3-1
j_gene: TRBJ1-4
d_gene: TRBD1
abundance: NA

CDR3nt: TGTGCCAGCAGTTTCAGGGGGAGTAGCCTATACAATGAGCAGTTCTTC
CDR3aa: CASSFRGSSLYNEQFF
v_gene: TRBV12-3/TRBV12-4
j_gene: TRBJ2-1
d_gene: TRBD1
abundance: few

CDR3nt: TGTGCCAGTAGGGCGCCCCGGAGCTCCTACAATGAGCAGTTCTTC
CDR3aa: CASRAPRSSYNEQFF
v_gene: TRBV19
j_gene: TRBJ2-1
d_gene: NA
abundance: NA

CDR3nt: TGTGCCAGCAGCCCGCTGGGGGATCTTGACTACACCTTC
CDR3aa: CASSPLGDLDYTF
v_gene: TRBV7-8
j_gene: TRBJ1-2
d_gene: NA
abundance: many

CDR3nt: TGTGCCAGTAGTATAGATGGGCTCGGGCAGCCCCAGCATTTT
CDR3aa: CASSIDGLGQPQHF
v_gene: TRBV19
j_gene: TRBJ1-5
d_gene: NA
abundance: NA

CDR3nt: TGTGCCAGCATTTTATTACAAGAACAAGTGACCCAGTACTTC
CDR3aa: CASILLQEQVTQYF
v_gene: TRBV28
j_gene: TRBJ2-5
d_gene: NA
abundance: NA

CDR3nt: TGTGCCAGCAGCCATGGGACAGCTGAACACTCTGGAAACACCATATATTTT
CDR3aa: CASSHGTAEHSGNTIYF
v_gene: TRBV7-9
j_gene: TRBJ1-3
d_gene: TRBD1
abundance: many

CDR3nt: TGTGCCAGCAGCTTGGAAACAACTAATGAAAAACTGTTTTTT
CDR3aa: CASSLETTNEKLFF
v_gene: TRBV7-9
j_gene: TRBJ1-4
d_gene: NA
abundance: many

CDR3nt: TGTGCCAGCAGCTCGGACAGAGAAGAGACCCAGTACTTC
CDR3aa: CASSSDREETQYF
v_gene: TRBV13
j_gene: TRBJ2-5
d_gene: NA
abundance: many

CDR3nt: TGCAGTGCATCCGTAGCGGGAGAGGGGACAGATACGCAGTATTTT
CDR3aa: CSASVAGEGTDTQYF
v_gene: TRBV20-1
j_gene: TRBJ2-3
d_gene: TRBD2
abundance: many

CDR3nt: TGTGCCAGCAGTTACGCCCGTGGGAGCTCGGGAGGTCCAGATACGCAGTATTTT
CDR3aa: CASSYARGSSGGPDTQYF
v_gene: TRBV6-6
j_gene: TRBJ2-3
d_gene: TRBD2
abundance: many

CDR3nt: TGTGCCAGCAGCCAATTGGCCGGAGAGCAGCCCCAGCATTTT
CDR3aa: CASSQLAGEQPQHF
v_gene: TRBV4-2
j_gene: TRBJ1-5
d_gene: NA
abundance: many

CDR3nt: TGTGCCAGTAGTGGTAAAGGGTGGGGATACGAGCAGTACTTC
CDR3aa: CASSGKGWGYEQYF
v_gene: TRBV19
j_gene: TRBJ2-7
d_gene: NA
abundance: many

CDR3nt: TGCGCCAGCATCCAGGTAGACAGTGCCGTTAATGGCTACACCTTC
CDR3aa: CASIQVDSAVNGYTF
v_gene: TRBV5-1
j_gene: TRBJ1-2
d_gene: NA
abundance: NA

CDR3nt: TGTGCCAGTAGTATACGGCGGAGTTCTAGCACAGATACGCAGTATTTT
CDR3aa: CASSIRRSSSTDTQYF
v_gene: TRBV19
j_gene: TRBJ2-3
d_gene: NA
abundance: many

CDR3nt: TGTGCCAGCACGTCTAGCGCTCAATCGTCTACTCAGTATTTT
CDR3aa: CASTSSAQSSTQYF
v_gene: TRBV6-1
j_gene: TRBJ2-3
d_gene: NA
abundance: few

CDR3nt: TGTGCCAGTAGCTTAGGAAGCCACATGGCGGCCTCCTACGAGCAGTACTTC
CDR3aa: CASSLGSHMAASYEQYF
v_gene: TRBV13
j_gene: TRBJ2-7
d_gene: NA
abundance: NA

CDR3nt: TGCAGTGCGACGCAGGGGGCTAGTGAAAAACTGTTTTTT
CDR3aa: CSATQGASEKLFF
v_gene: TRBV20-1
j_gene: TRBJ1-4
d_gene: TRBD1
abundance: many

CDR3nt: TGTGCCAGCAGCCCAGCTAGCGGGGGGGCCGGGGAGCTGTTTTTT
CDR3aa: CASSPASGGAGELFF
v_gene: TRBV11-3
j_gene: TRBJ2-2
d_gene: TRBD2
abundance: once

CDR3nt: TGTGCCAGCAGCGTAGGCGGACAGGGAAAGAACACCGGGGAGCTGTTTTTT
CDR3aa: CASSVGGQGKNTGELFF
v_gene: TRBV9
j_gene: TRBJ2-2
d_gene: TRBD1
abundance: many